This T cell receptor beta chain was obtained from a study of Graves' ophthalmopathy and Graves' hyperthyroidism (dated by TCRdb to the late 2010s). Broadly, across the study: Peripheral blood was collected at initial diagnosis, before any treatment. An independent validation cohort comprised 18 hyperthyroidism patients and roughly 15 patients who later progressed from hyperthyroidism to ophthalmopathy. Following sampling, methimazole starting at 30 mg daily was administered to hyperthyroidism patients, and high-dose intravenous methylprednisolone was administered to ophthalmopathy patients. In five to seven hyperthyroidism patients, T-cell repertoires of thyroid tissue and blood were compared. To explore V-J signatures that separate ophthalmopathy from hyperthyroidism, a discovery set of about a hundred patients was enrolled, consisting of 43 with ophthalmopathy and fewer than 60 with stable hyperthyroidism. The 75 to 100 discovery patients were divided at random into training and test sets in a 7:3 ratio. In total, under 150 blood samples were TCR-sequenced: around 42 ophthalmopathy, roughly 77 hyperthyroidism and some 17 hyperthyroidism-to-ophthalmopathy patients. TCR beta repertoire signatures were used to distinguish Graves' ophthalmopathy from Graves' hyperthyroidism and to predict progression to ophthalmopathy. Overall results and qualifications from the work: Among expanded thyroid clonotypes with frequency above 0.001, most also showed up in blood, which suggests that blood repertoires may reflect the thyroid immune response. In validation, the model predicted ophthalmopathy progression with over 60% sensitivity and around 72% specificity; eleven to twelve predicted patients were CT-confirmed with GO in a median of about 6.1 months. In cross-validation, the 13-signature model distinguished ophthalmopathy from stable hyperthyroidism with less than 90% sensitivity and approximately 81% specificity, while in the test set the corresponding values were about 80% and 75%. Sample size was not statistically predetermined, and group allocation was not concealed from the investigators.

The V and J ends are trimmed by 8 bases and 4 bases, leaving 9 bases between them. The germline V gene gives CDR1 as MDHEN and CDR2 as SYDVKM. The CDR3, from cysteine to phenylalanine, totals 11 residues. Only CDR3 DNA remains: 33 bases, in frame from the first base. Ophthalmopathy patients had moderately to severely active disease, Clinical Activity Score of at least 3, NOSPECS grade of at least 4, and disease duration under 3 months. Patients with other autoimmune diseases, uncontrolled infections, pregnancy or lactation were excluded. Clinical symptoms, serum thyroxine, TRAb, thyroid ultrasound and orbital computed tomography were used for diagnosis. Ficoll-Paque density gradient centrifugation was used to isolate PBMCs from approximately 10 ml of fresh peripheral blood. Trizol reagent was used to extract the total RNA, and its quality was then checked on an Agilent 2100 Bioanalyzer. For repertoire sequencing, the TCR beta CDR3 regions were amplified from RNA transcripts. HTBI primers and the Qiagen OneStep RT-PCR kit were used in a first-round RT-PCR, which was followed by a second-round multiplex PCR, size selection and purification. The libraries underwent paired-end sequencing with 100 bp reads on an Illumina HiSeq2000. On the study's bioinformatics: SOAPnuke was used to process the reads, throwing out any read that had adapters, had uncalled bases, had a mean Phred below 15, or lacked an exact constant-primer or identifier match. COPE v1.2.5 was used to merge the high-quality paired reads. Each unique nucleotide sequence was defined as a clonotype, and clonotypes were aligned to IMGT TRB V, D and J references with MiTCR v1.1. The analysis was limited to V-J combinations with a frequency above 0.0001, which together covered more than 98% of repertoires. A TCR clonal expansion and chaos score per V-J combination was defined as the ratio of F50 clonal expansion to chaos observed in the TCRdist matrix. Features were reduced by Welch's t-statistics and random forest to around 14 V-J combinations, which fed a naive Bayes classifier. The Morisita-Horn index was used to measure how similar the thyroid and blood repertoires were. TCRdb reran the public reads through fastp at Q25 and MiXCR, keeping productive beta chains. One record per CDR3 amino acid sequence lists the most common genes and DNA. It is TCRdb's table, rather than the study itself, that gives the V and J calls and clone size. Recorded for this sample are about half a million distinct CDR3 sequences; roughly an eighth of them occurred a single time. Of the sample, 9.8% falls within the top ten clones.

This clonotype has a count of ten or more. The antigen this receptor binds is unknown. No much larger clonotype is one base removed from it; base qualities were not supplied. The TCR originated in a woman in her 30s with Graves' ophthalmopathy. Donor details come from another sample of the same person, matched by shared clones. This sequence uses TRBV28 and TRBJ2-7; the D segment cannot be called with confidence. Sequencing input: blood. CDR3 protein: CASESLYEQYF. The DNA reads TGTGCCAGCGAATCCCTATACGAGCAGTACTTC. Where the CDR3 stops, the reference TRBV28 and TRBJ2-7 genes take over; the full variable domain is DVKVTQSSRYLVKRTGEKVFLECVQDMDHENMFWYRQDPGLGLRLIYFSYDVKMKEKGDIPEGYSVSREKKERFSLILESASTNQTSMYLCASESLYEQYFGPGTRLTVT.